A selection of T cell receptor beta chains follows, all from one sample in a study. TCRdb called the RT-PCR reads again in MiXCR, with one record for every CDR3 protein. The top ten hold about 3.6% of the sample, which has about 700,000 distinct CDR3 sequences, 12% to 15% seen once. Input material: memory CD4+ T cells from blood. The receptors come from a female donor in good health, serving as a healthy control. CDR3s include the opening cysteine and the closing phenylalanine or tryptophan. A D gene is named only where the DNA matches it firmly. Not all rows give a size; the values are once, few, many and, for expanded clones, a class.

CDR3 length	clone size	V gene	J gene	D gene	CDR3 DNA	CDR3 protein
19	few	TRBV28	TRBJ2-2	-	TGTGCCAGCAGCTACCCCGCAGGGCGGAGAGGTGGTCGCACCGGGGAGCTGTTTTTT	CASSYPAGRRGGRTGELFF
14	many	TRBV20-1	TRBJ2-5	-	TGCAGTGCTAGTAGACCGGGCCGTCAAGAGACCCAGTACTTC	CSASRPGRQETQYF
14	-	TRBV5-1	TRBJ1-2	-	TGCGCCAGCAGTTTGGGATTGGGTTCGTTTGGCTACACCTTC	CASSLGLGSFGYTF
16	-	TRBV12-3/TRBV12-4	TRBJ1-5	-	TGTGCCAGCAGTACCATCAGGGCTTCGGGAAGTCAGCCCCAGCATTTT	CASSTIRASGSQPQHF
15	-	TRBV20-1	TRBJ2-7	TRBD2	TGCAGTGCTACTTCAGGCGGGACTAGCGGCTACGAGCAGTACTTC	CSATSGGTSGYEQYF
17	-	TRBV4-2	TRBJ2-7	TRBD2	TGTGCCAGCAGCCAAGGAGGAGCTAGCGGGAGAATCAACGAGCAGTACTTC	CASSQGGASGRINEQYF
14	-	TRBV2	TRBJ1-6	-	TGTGCCAGCAGTGAGCCAACAGGGAGATCACCCCTCCACTTT	CASSEPTGRSPLHF
16	-	TRBV12-3/TRBV12-4	TRBJ2-3	TRBD2	TGTGCCAGCAGTCCAGGGACTAGCCTCCCCTCGGATACGCAGTATTTT	CASSPGTSLPSDTQYF
17	many	TRBV5-1	TRBJ2-6	TRBD1	TGCGCCAGCAGCGGAGGGACAGGCAACTCTGGGGCCAACGTCCTGACTTTC	CASSGGTGNSGANVLTF
17	many	TRBV10-3	TRBJ1-1	TRBD1	TGTGCCATCAGTGAGCTACAGGGGAGCCTCGTGAACACTGAAGCTTTCTTT	CAISELQGSLVNTEAFF
12	many	TRBV27	TRBJ1-5	-	TGTGCCAGCAGTTTTACGGGTCAGCCCCAGCATTTT	CASSFTGQPQHF
14	-	TRBV10-3	TRBJ2-3	-	TGTGCCATCAGTGTGCTAGGACCCACAGATACGCAGTATTTT	CAISVLGPTDTQYF
17	few	TRBV24-1	TRBJ1-2	-	TGTGCCACCAGTGATCCTTATTCCAGGAGTGGGTACTATGGCTACACCTTC	CATSDPYSRSGYYGYTF
15	-	TRBV6-5	TRBJ2-2	TRBD1	TGTGCCAGCAGTTGGCGACAGGGGGGGACCGGGGAGCTGTTTTTT	CASSWRQGGTGELFF
13	many	TRBV6-5	TRBJ2-5	-	TGTGCCAGCAGTCAAGGGACGGTCGGGACCCAGTACTTC	CASSQGTVGTQYF
15	-	TRBV18	TRBJ1-1	-	TGTGCCAGCTCACCTCAGGGGAGGATAAACACTGAAGCTTTCTTT	CASSPQGRINTEAFF
12	-	TRBV12-5	TRBJ2-1	-	TGTGCTAGTGGTGGGATTGGTAGTGAGCAGTTCTTC	CASGGIGSEQFF
14	-	TRBV4-3	TRBJ2-1	TRBD2	TGCGCCAGCAGCCACGCCGGGACTAGAAATGAGCAGTTCTTC	CASSHAGTRNEQFF
11	-	TRBV25-1	TRBJ2-5	-	TGTGCCAGCAGTGAATCAGAGACCCAGTACTTC	CASSESETQYF
13	few	TRBV6-5	TRBJ1-4	-	TGTGCCAGCAGTTACCAGAGAAATGAAAAACTGTTTTTT	CASSYQRNEKLFF
15	many	TRBV18	TRBJ2-5	TRBD1	TGTGCCAGCTCACCTCAGGGGGCAGGACAAGAGACCCAGTACTTC	CASSPQGAGQETQYF
14	-	TRBV10-3	TRBJ1-1	-	TGTGCCATCAACCAGGGGACAAGGGAAACTGAAGCTTTCTTT	CAINQGTRETEAFF
15	few	TRBV20-1	TRBJ1-2	-	TGCAGTGCTAGAGAGGGGTTTAGGATGGTTCATGGCTACACCTTC	CSAREGFRMVHGYTF
12	-	TRBV29-1	TRBJ1-2	-	TGCAGCGTTGAGAAGGTTACTGATGGCTACACCTTC	CSVEKVTDGYTF
12	few	TRBV6-1	TRBJ2-1	-	TGTGCCAGCAGTGAAGCGTTCGATGAGCAGTTCTTC	CASSEAFDEQFF
15	-	TRBV6-5	TRBJ1-2	-	TGTGCCAGCAGTTACAGGGGCCTGAATAACTATGGCTACACCTTC	CASSYRGLNNYGYTF
15	-	TRBV10-3	TRBJ2-2	-	TGTGCCATCAGTGAGTCCTTGGGAAACACCGGGGAGCTGTTTTTT	CAISESLGNTGELFF
15	-	TRBV20-1	TRBJ2-1	TRBD2	TGCAGTGCTGGGACTAGCGGGTCGGCGGCTCGTATGCAGTTCTTC	CSAGTSGSAARMQFF
16	-	TRBV5-1	TRBJ2-1	-	TGCGCCAGCAGCTTCTCAGACAGTAGGAGGTACAATGAGCAGTTCTTC	CASSFSDSRRYNEQFF
17	-	TRBV7-2	TRBJ2-1	TRBD2	TGTGCCAGCAGGTGGACTAGCGGGGGGGCCGGGGACAATGAGCAGTTCTTC	CASRWTSGGAGDNEQFF
14	-	TRBV5-1	TRBJ2-3	-	TGCGCCAGCAGTAAGGGGCCAGGCGGAGATACGCAGTATTTT	CASSKGPGGDTQYF
16	few	TRBV6-2/TRBV6-3	TRBJ1-6	-	TGTGCCAGCAGTCTACATAAGAGCTCCTATAATTCACCCCTCCACTTT	CASSLHKSSYNSPLHF
15	few	TRBV7-2	TRBJ1-2	-	TGTGCCAGCAGCTTACCAGGCCGAGCTAACTATGGCTACACCTTC	CASSLPGRANYGYTF
15	many	TRBV10-2	TRBJ2-1	TRBD2	TGCGCCAGCCAGTCCGGACTAGCGGGAGACAATGAGCAGTTCTTC	CASQSGLAGDNEQFF
15	-	TRBV5-1	TRBJ1-3	-	TGCGCCAGCAGCCCCGGGGCAGGGGAAGGAAACACCATATATTTT	CASSPGAGEGNTIYF
15	few	TRBV9	TRBJ1-2	-	TGTGCCAGCAGCGTAGATCTTTTCCCCCATTTTGGCTACACCTTC	CASSVDLFPHFGYTF
14	-	TRBV7-2	TRBJ2-7	-	TGTGCCAGCAGCGGAGGGGGACGCTCCTACGAGCAGTACTTC	CASSGGGRSYEQYF
16	few	TRBV20-1	TRBJ2-1	-	TGCAGTGCTAGACCCTCAAGGGGGGCTTCGGGTGATGAGCAGTTCTTC	CSARPSRGASGDEQFF
16	-	TRBV7-9	TRBJ1-4	-	TGTGCCAGCAGCTTAGGGGACACCTCTACTAATGAAAAACTGTTTTTT	CASSLGDTSTNEKLFF
16	-	TRBV5-1	TRBJ2-7	TRBD2	TGCGCCAGCAGCAGGGGACTAGCAACTAGGTCCTACGAGCAGTACTTC	CASSRGLATRSYEQYF